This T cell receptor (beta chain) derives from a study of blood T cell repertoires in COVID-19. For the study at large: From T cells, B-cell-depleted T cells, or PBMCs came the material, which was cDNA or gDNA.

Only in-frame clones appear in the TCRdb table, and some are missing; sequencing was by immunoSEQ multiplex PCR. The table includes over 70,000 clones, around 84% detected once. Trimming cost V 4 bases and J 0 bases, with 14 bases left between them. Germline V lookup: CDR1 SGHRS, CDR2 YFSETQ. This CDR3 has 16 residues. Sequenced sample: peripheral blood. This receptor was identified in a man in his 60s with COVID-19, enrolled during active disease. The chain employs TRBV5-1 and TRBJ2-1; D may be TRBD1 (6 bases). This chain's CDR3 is CASSRGWTSSYNEQFF. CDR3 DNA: TGCGCCAGCAGCAGGGGGTGGACCAGCTCCTACAATGAGCAGTTCTTC.